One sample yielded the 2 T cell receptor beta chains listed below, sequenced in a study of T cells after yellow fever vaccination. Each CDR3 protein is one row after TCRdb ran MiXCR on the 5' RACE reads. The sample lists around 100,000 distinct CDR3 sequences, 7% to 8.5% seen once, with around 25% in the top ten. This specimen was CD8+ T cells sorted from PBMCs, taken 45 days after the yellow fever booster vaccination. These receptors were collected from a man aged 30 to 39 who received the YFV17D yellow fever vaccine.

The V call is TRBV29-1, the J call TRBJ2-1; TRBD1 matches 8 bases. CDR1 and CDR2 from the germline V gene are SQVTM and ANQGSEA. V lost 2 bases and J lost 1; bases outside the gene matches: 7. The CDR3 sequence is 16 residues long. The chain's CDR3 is CSVERLQGASYNEQFF. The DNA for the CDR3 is TGCAGCGTTGAACGGCTCCAGGGGGCATCCTACAATGAGCAGTTCTTC.

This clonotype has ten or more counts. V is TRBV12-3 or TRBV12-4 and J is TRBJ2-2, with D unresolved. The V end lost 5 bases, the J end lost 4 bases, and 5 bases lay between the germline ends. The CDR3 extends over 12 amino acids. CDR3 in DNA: TGTGCCAGCAGTCCTAGCACCGGGGAGCTGTTTTTT. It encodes CASSPSTGELFF.